Reported below is one T cell receptor (beta chain). The antigen is not known. The CDR3 is 13 residues long. V shed 5 bases and J shed 4 bases, with 9 bases lying between them. The V gene's germline CDR1 is LNHDA and CDR2 SQIVND (reference sequence). The data belong to a study of cytomegalovirus exposure and HLA in healthy donors. At the level of the study: Among 398 genotyped donors, around 81% fell in the Caucasian-associated ancestry cluster. Study-level results: In a later analysis, V- and J-gene trimming of beta chains associated with a DCLRE1C missense variant, replicated independently. Reportedly, TCR beta sequences accurately predicted HLA-A and HLA-B alleles in most subjects.

PCR amplification relied on 60 Vbeta primers (plus 13 Jbeta primers). Clones were read by immunoSEQ multiplex PCR, and TCRdb kept only the in-frame ones, dropping some. The top ten hold 4.5% to 5.5% of the sample, which has under 200,000 clones, roughly 70% seen once. This TCR came from a woman in her late teens or twenties in good health and CMV-seropositive. The chain recombines TRBV19 with TRBJ2-1; D is uncertain. The sample taken for sequencing was PBMCs. The CDR3 loop is CASSPSEYNEQFF. The CDR3 DNA reads as TGTGCCAGTAGTCCGTCAGAATACAATGAGCAGTTCTTC.